Following are 32 T cell receptor beta chains from one sample sequenced in a study of T cells in localized non-small cell lung cancer. TCRdb's table, derived via immunoSEQ multiplex PCR, lists solely in-frame clones and lacks some. The sample gives 25,000 or so clones, 90% of which show up once; about 7% is in the top ten. The input for sequencing was peripheral blood, taken before any cancer treatment. The receptors derive from a woman aged 40-69 years with stage I lung adenocarcinoma.

The rearrangement uses TRBV6-5 and TRBJ2-1; TRBD1 matches at 9 bases. The CDR3 runs 16 residues. Germline V gene data show CDR1 as MNHEY and CDR2 as SVGAGI. The junction had 9 bases not matched to a gene; V was cut back by 0 bases and J by 9 bases. CDR3 residues: CASSYSWDRAMGEQFF. The CDR3 bases are TGTGCCAGCAGTTACTCATGGGACAGGGCAATGGGTGAGCAGTTCTTC.

The V call is TRBV7-2, the J call TRBJ1-1; 7 bases are a match to TRBD1. V dropped 4 bases and J dropped 4; count of bases not matched to a gene: 9. This CDR3 contains 15 residues. Germline V gene data show CDR1 as SGHTA and CDR2 as FQGNSA. The CDR3 region is CASSSEPGGFTEAFF. The CDR3 DNA reads as TGTGCCAGCAGCTCAGAGCCAGGGGGTTTCACTGAAGCTTTCTTT.

The chain joins TRBV10-2 to TRBJ2-3, with D uncertain. The CDR3 is 13 residues long. Trimming stripped 8 bases from V and 5 bases from J, with 14 bases between. CDR1 and CDR2 (germline): WSHSY, SAAADI. CDR3 DNA: TGCGCCAGCGCTACCCCCCCGGGAGATACGCAGTATTTT. It translates to CASATPPGDTQYF.

This chain joins TRBV6-5 and TRBJ2-7, with 7 bases identical to TRBD1. From germline, CDR1 is MNHEY and CDR2 SVGAGI. This CDR3 has 15 residues. Trimming took 5 bases from V and 0 from J; bases not matched to a gene: 7. The CDR3 reads CASSVTRDSSYEQYF. The CDR3 DNA follows: TGTGCCAGCAGTGTGACCCGGGACAGCTCCTACGAGCAGTACTTC.

This clone was seen only once. The genes are TRBV27 and TRBJ1-6; D is unresolved. Germline CDR1 is MNHEY and CDR2 is SMNVEV (reference sequence). The V gene lost 3 bases and the J gene lost 7 bases, with 13 bases spanning the gap. The CDR3 contains 15 residues. The CDR3 bases are TGTGCCAGCAGTTTGGAAAGAAGCGCCAATTCACCCCTCCACTTT. Translation: CASSLERSANSPLHF.

The genes are TRBV19 and TRBJ2-1; 12 bases line up with TRBD2. This CDR3 has 18 residues. The ends lost 1 base at V and 5 bases at J; junction bases unmatched: 9. Germline values: CDR1 LNHDA, CDR2 SQIVND (reference sequence). The CDR3 DNA reads as TGTGCCAGTAGTATAGGAGGACCGGGACTAGCGGGTAACAATGAGCAGTTCTTC. It translates to CASSIGGPGLAGNNEQFF.

V gene TRBV27 combines with J gene TRBJ2-3; 9 bases match TRBD1. V was clipped by 3 bases and J by 6 bases; unmatched bases: 4. CDR1 is MNHEY and CDR2 is SMNVEV in the germline V gene (reference sequence). The CDR3 consists of 14 residues. CDR3 in amino acids: CASSFHRGPDTQYF. The CDR3 region has the DNA TGTGCCAGCAGTTTCCACAGGGGGCCCGATACGCAGTATTTT.

This chain joins TRBV28 and TRBJ2-7; no firm D call. V lost 7 bases to trimming and J lost 2 bases, with 21 bases between them. Germline V lookup: CDR1 MDHEN, CDR2 SYDVKM. This CDR3 comprises 16 residues. CDR3 loop: CASTPLYSGSPYEQYF. The CDR3 DNA reads TGTGCCAGCACCCCCCTTTATTCCGGGTCCCCCTACGAGCAGTACTTC.

The chain joins TRBV15 to TRBJ2-5, with D perhaps TRBD1 (5 bases). This CDR3 spans 12 amino acids. CDR1 LNHNV and CDR2 YYDKDF come from the germline V gene (reference sequence). Between the trimmed V and J ends, which lost 0 bases and 7 bases, there was a span of 6 bases. CDR3 sequence reads: CATSRDQGTQYF. CDR3 nucleotides: TGTGCCACCAGCAGAGATCAGGGGACCCAGTACTTC.

The rearrangement joins TRBV6-1 to TRBJ2-7, with 11 bases matching TRBD2. In germline, CDR1 is MNHNS, CDR2 SASEGT. The V and J ends lost 4 bases and 6 bases, in that order; junction bases with no gene match: 11. This CDR3 is built from 16 residues. For the CDR3, the DNA is TGTGCCAGCAGTGGAGTCACTAGCGGGAGAGACCTCGAGCAGTACTTC. Its translation: CASSGVTSGRDLEQYF.

CDR3 in DNA: TGTGCCACCTCCGTACAGGGTCGGTTCGAAAAACTGTTTTTT. This encodes CATSVQGRFEKLFF. This chain uses TRBV19 with TRBJ1-4, with D maybe TRBD1 (6 bases). The CDR3 loop spans 14 amino acids. Germline loops: CDR1 LNHDA, CDR2 SQIVND (reference sequence). The ends were cut back, 10 bases at V and 8 bases at J, with 20 bases in the middle. Full variable domain (remainder filled in from reference TRBV19 and TRBJ1-4): DGGITQSPKYLFRKEGQNVTLSCEQNLNHDAMYWYRQDPGQGLRLIYYSQIVNDFQKGDIAEGYSVSREKKESFPLTVTSAQKNPTAFYLCATSVQGRFEKLFFGSGTQLSVL.

This clone was counted between two and nine times. The J gene is TRBJ2-3, the V gene TRBV7-2, with TRBD1 matching 7 bases. The CDR3 length is 15 residues. V lost 5 bases to trimming and J lost 0 bases; unmatched junction nucleotides: 5. From germline, CDR1 is SGHTA and CDR2 FQGNSA. CDR3 sequence reads: CASSQQGLSTDTQYF. CDR3 DNA sequence: TGTGCCAGCAGCCAACAGGGGCTAAGCACAGATACGCAGTATTTT.

The table lists this clone with a count of one. This sequence joins TRBV7-3 and TRBJ2-1, with 7 bases identical to TRBD2. J gave up 0 bases and V 3 bases, and 2 bases lay outside the gene matches. CDR1 is SGHTA and CDR2 is FQGTGA in the germline V gene. This CDR3 spans 15 amino acids. The CDR3 loop is CASSFLAASYNEQFF. The CDR3 DNA sequence: TGTGCCAGCAGCTTTCTAGCGGCCTCCTACAATGAGCAGTTCTTC.

This clone has only a few counts. The rearrangement uses TRBV5-1 and TRBJ1-2; TRBD1 matches 8 bases. Trimming at V came to 6 bases and at J to 4 bases, leaving 5 bases not matched to a gene. Germline-derived CDR1 and CDR2 are SGHRS and YFSETQ. This CDR3 contains 13 residues. The CDR3, as DNA: TGCGCCAGCAACCCAGGGGGCTCCTATGGCTACACCTTC. Translation gives CASNPGGSYGYTF.

Only one count was recorded for this clone. The gene calls are TRBV28 and TRBJ1-2, with D unclear. This CDR3 has 13 residues. Germline V gene data show CDR1 as MDHEN and CDR2 as SYDVKM. With 7 bases removed from V and 0 bases from J, the gap between germline ends came to 9 bases. CDR3 loop: CASNGRPNYGYTF. CDR3 nucleotide sequence: TGTGCCAGCAACGGTCGGCCTAACTATGGCTACACCTTC.

The count of this clone is one. Here the CDR3 reads CASSQGVRYGYTF. The CDR3 DNA reads TGTGCCAGCAGCCAGGGAGTTCGCTATGGCTACACCTTC. V and J are TRBV5-6 and TRBJ1-2; TRBD1 might be the D (5 bases). The V gene lost 4 bases and the J gene lost 4 bases, with 11 bases spanning the gap. This CDR3 spans 13 amino acids. Germline V gene lookup returns CDR1 SGHDT and CDR2 YYEEEE.

The gene calls are TRBV28 and TRBJ2-5, with D possibly being TRBD1 or TRBD2 (5 bases each). CDR3 length: 15 amino acids. CDR1 is MDHEN, CDR2 SYDVKM, per germline. The germline V and J ends were trimmed by 2 bases and 5 bases, with 15 bases remaining between them. The CDR3 loop reads CASSLGTTGLETQYF. The CDR3 nucleotides read TGTGCCAGCAGTTTAGGGACGACGGGATTGGAGACCCAGTACTTC. Full variable domain (missing parts from reference TRBV28 and TRBJ2-5): DVKVTQSSRYLVKRTGEKVFLECVQDMDHENMFWYRQDPGLGLRLIYFSYDVKMKEKGDIPEGYSVSREKKERFSLILESASTNQTSMYLCASSLGTTGLETQYFGPGTRLLVL.

The chain employs TRBV30 and TRBJ1-4; no firm D call. CDR3 size: 13 residues. Looked up from germline, CDR1 is GTSNPN and CDR2 is SVGIG (reference sequence). Trimming took 2 bases from V and 4 from J, leaving 8 bases between them. The CDR3 is CAWSRQLNEKLFF. The CDR3 nucleotides are TGTGCCTGGAGTAGGCAGCTTAATGAAAAACTGTTTTTT.

CDR3: CASRDPWRSEAFF. The CDR3 DNA follows: TGTGCCAGCAGAGACCCGTGGCGTTCTGAAGCTTTCTTT. The rearrangement links TRBV2 to TRBJ1-1; D is undetermined. The CDR3 is 13 residues long. CDR1 and CDR2 from the germline V gene are SNHLY and FYNNEI. Trimming left V 6 bases short and J 6 bases short, with 14 bases between.

The chain combines TRBV9 with TRBJ1-1; TRBD1 matches 7 bases. The CDR3 totals 13 residues. Unmatched junction bases numbered 9, after V lost 3 bases and J lost 10 bases. The germline CDR1 and CDR2 sequences are SGDLS and YYNGEE. The CDR3 bases are TGTGCCAGCAGCGCCGGGACAGCGGGCAGAGCTTTCTTT. It encodes CASSAGTAGRAFF.

V is TRBV19 and J is TRBJ2-2; no firm D call. This CDR3 is built from 12 residues. V was shortened by 5 bases and J by 9 bases, with 10 bases between the two germline ends. Germline V gene sequence: CDR1 LNHDA, CDR2 SQIVND (reference sequence). The CDR3 DNA reads TGTGCCAGTAGTGGGCCTGTAAGGGAGCTGTTTTTT. It translates to CASSGPVRELFF. The full variable domain, its missing parts supplied by reference TRBV19 and TRBJ2-2, is DGGITQSPKYLFRKEGQNVTLSCEQNLNHDAMYWYRQDPGQGLRLIYYSQIVNDFQKGDIAEGYSVSREKKESFPLTVTSAQKNPTAFYLCASSGPVRELFFGEGSRLTVL.

The chain is built from TRBV30 and TRBJ2-5; TRBD2 matches 9 bases. Germline V lookup: CDR1 GTSNPN, CDR2 SVGIG (reference sequence). The CDR3 length is 13 residues. The trim removed 7 bases at V and 7 bases at J, leaving 10 bases unmatched. CDR3 amino acids: CASRGSGSGTQYF. In nucleotides, the CDR3 is TGTGCCTCCCGGGGTAGCGGGAGCGGGACCCAGTACTTC. Based on the CDR3 plus reference TRBV30 and TRBJ2-5, the full variable domain is SQTIHQWPATLVQPVGSPLSLECTVEGTSNPNLYWYRQAAGRGLQLLFYSVGIGQISSEVPQNLSASRPQDRQFILSSKKLLLSDSGFYLCASRGSGSGTQYFGPGTRLLVL.

The chain has TRBV7-2 and TRBJ1-5, with D perhaps matching TRBD1 (5 bases). V lost 5 bases to trimming and J lost 4 bases, with 9 bases between them. The germline CDR1 and CDR2 sequences are SGHTA and FQGNSA. This CDR3 comprises 13 residues. DNA of the CDR3: TGTGCCAGCAGCGTCAGGGCTAATCAGCCCCAGCATTTT. Amino acid sequence: CASSVRANQPQHF.

The chain links TRBV6-5 to TRBJ2-7; D not resolved. Deletions cut 0 bases from V and 2 bases from J, with 8 bases between. This CDR3 region has 14 residues. The germline gives CDR1 MNHEY, CDR2 SVGAGI. CDR3 region: CASSYSVETYEQYF. CDR3 DNA sequence: TGTGCCAGCAGTTACTCGGTAGAGACCTACGAGCAGTACTTC.

This chain links TRBV6-1 with TRBJ2-7; perhaps D is TRBD1 or TRBD2 (6 bases each). The CDR3 spans 13 residues. The V and J ends lost 8 bases and 2 bases respectively, with 13 bases between them. CDR1 and CDR2 from the germline V gene are MNHNS and SASEGT. The CDR3 bases are TGTGCCAGCGGGAACAGGGAGGCCTACGAGCAGTACTTC. It encodes CASGNREAYEQYF.

This chain connects TRBV11-2 to TRBJ1-1; 7 bases fit TRBD1. The CDR3 covers 13 residues. The germline CDR1 and CDR2 sequences are SGHAT and FQNNGV. Germline trimming cut 2 bases from V and 8 bases from J; bases unmatched to any gene: 5. The DNA of the CDR3 is TGTGCCAGCAGCTTATACCCGGGACAGGAAGCTTTCTTT. Amino acid sequence: CASSLYPGQEAFF.

This rearrangement joins TRBV10-3 to TRBJ2-7; D ambiguous. This CDR3 spans 15 amino acids. Germline CDR1 ENHRY, CDR2 SYGVKD. Trimming removed 6 bases at V and 0 bases at J, with 15 bases between. The DNA of the CDR3 is TGTGCCATCAGCAAGACGGCCACTGTCTCCTACGAGCAGTACTTC. Amino acid sequence: CAISKTATVSYEQYF.

This sequence joins TRBV7-9 and TRBJ2-3, with 12 bases identical to TRBD2. The trim removed 1 base at V and 7 bases at J, leaving 9 bases unmatched. CDR1 and CDR2 from the germline V gene are SEHNR and FQNEAQ (reference sequence). The CDR3 is 17 residues long. The CDR3 loop reads CASSLEQRLAGVHTQYF. The CDR3 DNA sequence: TGTGCCAGCAGCTTAGAACAGCGACTAGCGGGAGTCCATACGCAGTATTTT.

This clone was picked up a small number of times. CDR3 in DNA: TGCGCCAGCAGTGAGTCAAGGGGCGGGTGGACTGAAGCTTTCTTT. It is translated as CASSESRGGWTEAFF. The chain couples TRBV10-1 to TRBJ1-1; a weak D match, TRBD1 (5 bases). Trimming took 0 bases from V and 5 from J, leaving 13 bases between them. Germline CDR1 is WNHNN and CDR2 is SYGVQD (reference sequence). The CDR3 has 15 residues.

Here the CDR3 DNA reads TGTGCCAGCAGCTTAGATGGCGCCAGCAATGAGCAGTTCTTC. It translates to CASSLDGASNEQFF. This rearrangement joins TRBV11-3 to TRBJ2-1; D not certain. Per germline, CDR1 SGHNT and CDR2 YENEEA. The CDR3 extends over 14 amino acids. V shed 0 bases and J shed 6 bases, with 9 bases lying between them.

The genes are TRBV5-1 and TRBJ2-2; D possibly corresponds to TRBD1 (5 bases). The CDR3 covers 13 residues. Per the germline V gene, CDR1 is SGHRS and CDR2 is YFSETQ. Trimming shortened V by 3 bases and J by 7 bases, and 10 bases separated the two germline ends. CDR3 sequence: CASSYQGFGELFF. DNA of the CDR3: TGCGCCAGCAGCTACCAGGGTTTCGGGGAGCTGTTTTTT. Full variable domain (rest looked up from reference TRBV5-1 and TRBJ2-2): KAGVTQTPRYLIKTRGQQVTLSCSPISGHRSVSWYQQTPGQGLQFLFEYFSETQRNKGNFPGRFSGRQFSNSRSEMNVSTLELGDSALYLCASSYQGFGELFFGEGSRLTVL.

The CDR3 sequence is CASSLWEGVGRAFF. CDR3 DNA sequence: TGTGCCAGCAGCTTATGGGAGGGAGTCGGGCGAGCTTTCTTT. The J gene is TRBJ1-1, the V gene TRBV7-2; D not certain. CDR1 is SGHTA, CDR2 FQGNSA, per germline. Trimming pared 2 bases from V and 10 bases from J, leaving 17 bases between. This CDR3 region has 14 residues.